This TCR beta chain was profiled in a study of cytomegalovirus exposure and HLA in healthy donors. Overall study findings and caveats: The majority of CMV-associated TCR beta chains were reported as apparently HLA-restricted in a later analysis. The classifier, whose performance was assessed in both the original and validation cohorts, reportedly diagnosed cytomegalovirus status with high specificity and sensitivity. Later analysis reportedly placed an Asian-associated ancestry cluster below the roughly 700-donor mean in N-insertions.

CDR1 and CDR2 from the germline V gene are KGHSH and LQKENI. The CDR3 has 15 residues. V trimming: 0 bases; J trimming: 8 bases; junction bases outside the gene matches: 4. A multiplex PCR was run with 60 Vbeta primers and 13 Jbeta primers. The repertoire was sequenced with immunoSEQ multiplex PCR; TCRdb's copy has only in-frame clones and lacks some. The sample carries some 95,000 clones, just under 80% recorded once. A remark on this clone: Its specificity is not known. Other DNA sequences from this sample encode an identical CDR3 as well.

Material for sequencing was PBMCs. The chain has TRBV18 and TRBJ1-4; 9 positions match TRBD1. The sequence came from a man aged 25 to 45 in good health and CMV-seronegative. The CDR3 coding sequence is TGTGCCAGCTCACCACCGGGACAGGGTAACGAAAAACTGTTTTTT. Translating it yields CASSPPGQGNEKLFF.